These 13 T cell receptor beta chains were sequenced from one sample in a study of blood T cell repertoires in COVID-19. The table came from immunoSEQ multiplex PCR; TCRdb's copy has only in-frame clones and leaves some out. The profile shows about 94,000 clones, approximately 89% of them singletons. The sequenced sample consisted of peripheral blood. All receptors derive from a human donor with acute or convalescent COVID-19. The donor label of this sample is uncertain.

This clone showed up many times. In DNA, the CDR3 is TGTGCCAGCAGTTGGTCGGGACAGGGGAATCAGCCCCAGCATTTT. It specifies CASSWSGQGNQPQHF. The V and J genes are TRBV6-5 and TRBJ1-5; 10 bases map to TRBD1. From germline, CDR1 is MNHEY and CDR2 SVGAGI. J lost 4 bases, V lost 4 bases, and 4 bases had no gene match. The CDR3 covers 15 residues.

Comment on this clone: Other DNA sequences in the sample encode the same CDR3. This chain connects TRBV7-3 to TRBJ2-3; TRBD2 matches at 7 bases. V dropped 1 base and J dropped 3; count of bases not matched to a gene: 4. Germline loops: CDR1 SGHTA, CDR2 FQGTGA. The CDR3 runs 15 residues. The CDR3 is CASSLIGGGTDTQYF. As DNA, the CDR3 is TGTGCCAGCAGCTTAATTGGCGGGGGAACAGATACGCAGTATTTT.

CDR3 sequence reads: CASSMGPGSYEQYF. The CDR3 DNA reads as TGTGCCAGTAGTATGGGGCCGGGCAGCTACGAGCAGTACTTC. The J gene is TRBJ2-7, the V gene TRBV19, with TRBD1 as a possible D gene (5 bases). CDR3 size: 14 residues. Germline CDR1 reads LNHDA; CDR2 reads SQIVND (reference sequence). Trimming removed 3 bases at V and 3 bases at J, with 12 bases between.

The chain links TRBV5-1 to TRBJ2-7, with a possible D match to TRBD1 (5 bases). CDR3 length equals 14 residues. V was cut by 5 bases and J by 6 bases, with 18 bases left in between. The V gene's germline CDR1 is SGHRS and CDR2 YFSETQ. CDR3 DNA: TGCGCCAGCAGGTTACAGGTATCGACGGGCGAGCAGTACTTC. As protein: CASRLQVSTGEQYF.

V gene TRBV9 combines with J gene TRBJ2-7; D perhaps matches TRBD2 (5 bases). V lost 0 bases and J lost 2, with 12 bases in between. This CDR3 is built from 15 residues. In germline, CDR1 is SGDLS, CDR2 YYNGEE. The CDR3 region is CASSVGPGVPYEQYF. The CDR3 region has the DNA TGTGCCAGCAGCGTAGGTCCCGGGGTCCCCTACGAGCAGTACTTC. The full variable domain, completed using reference TRBV9 and TRBJ2-7, is DSGVTQTPKHLITATGQRVTLRCSPRSGDLSVYWYQQSLDQGLQFLIQYYNGEERAKGNILERFSAQQFPDLHSELNLSSLELGDSALYFCASSVGPGVPYEQYFGPGTRLTVT.

This rearrangement joins TRBV7-3 to TRBJ2-1, with 13 bases matching TRBD2. This CDR3 region has 15 residues. Germline lookup yields CDR1 SGHTA and CDR2 FQGTGA. The V and J ends lost 5 bases and 9 bases, in that order; junction bases with no gene match: 7. The CDR3 region is CASSTGTSGVTEQFF. In DNA, the CDR3 is TGTGCCAGCAGCACCGGGACTAGCGGGGTTACTGAGCAGTTCTTC.

The chain carries TRBV7-9 and TRBJ2-7, with TRBD2 identical over 8 bases. V gave up 4 bases and J gave up 3 bases; unmatched junction bases: 8. Germline CDR1 is SEHNR and CDR2 is FQNEAQ (reference sequence). This CDR3 is 15 amino acids long. In nucleotides, the CDR3 is TGTGCCAGCAGCTCCGGGACTAGTCTGGACTACGAGCAGTACTTC. Protein: CASSSGTSLDYEQYF. Full variable domain (rest looked up from reference TRBV7-9 and TRBJ2-7): DTGVSQNPRHKITKRGQNVTFRCDPISEHNRLYWYRQTLGQGPEFLTYFQNEAQLEKSRLLSDRFSAERPKGSFSTLEIQRTEQGDSAMYLCASSSGTSLDYEQYFGPGTRLTVT.

This sequence joins TRBV6-6 and TRBJ1-1; 7 positions agree with TRBD1. The germline gives CDR1 MNHNY, CDR2 SVGAGI (reference sequence). V trimming: 0 bases; J trimming: 3 bases; junction bases outside the gene matches: 7. The CDR3 is 16 amino acids. The CDR3 DNA sequence: TGTGCCAGCAGTTACTCCACAGGGGAAGGGGACACTGAAGCTTTCTTT. It is translated as CASSYSTGEGDTEAFF.

V is TRBV6-5 and J is TRBJ1-4, with a possible D match to TRBD1 (5 bases). CDR3 length: 14 residues. The germline gives CDR1 MNHEY, CDR2 SVGAGI. V dropped 6 bases and J dropped 5 bases, with 13 bases sitting between them. Here the CDR3 DNA reads TGTGCCAGCAGGGTGGACAACGGGAATGAAAAACTGTTTTTT. Translation gives CASRVDNGNEKLFF.

V and J are TRBV19 and TRBJ1-4; the D gene is possibly TRBD1 (5 bases). Germline CDR1 and CDR2: LNHDA and SQIVND (reference sequence). V was shortened by 7 bases and J by 11 bases, with 8 bases between the two germline ends. This CDR3 is built from 10 residues. Here the CDR3 reads CASKGAKLFF. The CDR3 region has the DNA TGTGCCAGTAAAGGGGCGAAACTGTTTTTT.

This chain uses TRBV6-1 with TRBJ1-2; TRBD1 is a possible D gene (5 bases). Germline values: CDR1 MNHNS, CDR2 SASEGT. The CDR3 length is 14 residues. V was shortened by 0 bases and J by 2 bases, with 7 bases between the two germline ends. The CDR3 region is CASSEASGNYGYTF. The CDR3 bases are TGTGCCAGCAGTGAAGCGTCAGGGAACTATGGCTACACCTTC.

The chain combines TRBV28 with TRBJ2-1, with a tentative D call TRBD2 (6 bases). The germline gives CDR1 MDHEN, CDR2 SYDVKM. V was cut by 6 bases and J by 6 bases, with 12 bases left in between. CDR3 length: 13 residues. The CDR3 reads CASRSTSTNEQFF. The CDR3 DNA sequence: TGTGCCAGCAGGTCCACTAGCACCAATGAGCAGTTCTTC.

The gene calls are TRBV27 and TRBJ1-6; D is perhaps TRBD1 (5 bases). Germline-derived CDR1 and CDR2 are MNHEY and SMNVEV (reference sequence). The CDR3 runs 16 residues. V was trimmed by 6 bases and J by 4 bases, leaving 16 bases between them. CDR3 sequence reads: CASRRQPSDYNSPLHF. Written as DNA, the CDR3 is TGTGCCAGCAGGCGACAGCCCTCCGATTATAATTCACCCCTCCACTTT.